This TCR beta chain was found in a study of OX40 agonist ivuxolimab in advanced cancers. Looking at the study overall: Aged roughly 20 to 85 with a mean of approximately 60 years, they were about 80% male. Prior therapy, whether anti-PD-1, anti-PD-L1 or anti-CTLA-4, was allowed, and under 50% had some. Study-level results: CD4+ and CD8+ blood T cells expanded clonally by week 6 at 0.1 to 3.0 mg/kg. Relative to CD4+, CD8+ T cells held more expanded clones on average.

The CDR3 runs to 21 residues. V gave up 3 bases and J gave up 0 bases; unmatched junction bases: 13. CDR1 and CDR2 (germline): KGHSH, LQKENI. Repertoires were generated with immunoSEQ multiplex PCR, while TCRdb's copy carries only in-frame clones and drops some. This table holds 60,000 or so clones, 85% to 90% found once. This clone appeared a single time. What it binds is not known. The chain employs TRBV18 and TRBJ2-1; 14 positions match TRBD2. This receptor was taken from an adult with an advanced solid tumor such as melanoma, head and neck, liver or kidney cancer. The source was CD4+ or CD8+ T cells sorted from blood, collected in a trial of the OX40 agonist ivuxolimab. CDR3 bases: TGTGCCAGCTCACCGCTCGTCGGACTAGCGGGGGGACACAGCTCCTACAATGAGCAGTTCTTC. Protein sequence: CASSPLVGLAGGHSSYNEQFF.